This T cell receptor (beta chain) stems from a study of shared clonotypes between healthy human individuals. The CDR3 extends over 15 amino acids. J was trimmed by 4 bases and V by 0 bases; bases with no gene match: 5. Germline loops: CDR1 SGDLS, CDR2 YYNGEE. Profiled with immunoSEQ multiplex PCR; TCRdb holds only in-frame clones, not every one. The data contain around 2,000,000 clones, approximately 94% of them singletons. This clone was seen just once. As defined, naive CD8 cells were CD45RO-negative and positively selected for CCR7, with terminally differentiated effector memory CD45RA+ cells excluded.

What was sequenced was naive CD8+ T cells sorted from blood. The receptor was derived from a man between 18 and 35 years old in good health. The V call is TRBV9, the J call TRBJ2-7; TRBD2 agrees at 9 bases. CDR3 nucleotide sequence: TGTGCCAGCAGCGTAGGTGCTAGCGGGGAGTACGAGCAGTACTTC. It is translated as CASSVGASGEYEQYF. The complete variable domain, with remaining parts taken from reference TRBV9 and TRBJ2-7, reads DSGVTQTPKHLITATGQRVTLRCSPRSGDLSVYWYQQSLDQGLQFLIQYYNGEERAKGNILERFSAQQFPDLHSELNLSSLELGDSALYFCASSVGASGEYEQYFGPGTRLTVT.